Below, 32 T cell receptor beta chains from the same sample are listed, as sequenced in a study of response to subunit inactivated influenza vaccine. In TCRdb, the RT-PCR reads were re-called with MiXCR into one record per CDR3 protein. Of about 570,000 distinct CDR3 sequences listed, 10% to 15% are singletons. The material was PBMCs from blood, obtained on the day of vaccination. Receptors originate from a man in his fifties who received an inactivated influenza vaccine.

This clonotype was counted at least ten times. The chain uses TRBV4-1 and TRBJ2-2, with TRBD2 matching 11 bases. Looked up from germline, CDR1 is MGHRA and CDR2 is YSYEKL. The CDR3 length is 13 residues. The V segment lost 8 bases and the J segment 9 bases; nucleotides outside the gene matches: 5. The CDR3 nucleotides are TGCGCCAGCCCCATAGCGGGGGGGCGGGAGCTGTTTTTT. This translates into CASPIAGGRELFF.

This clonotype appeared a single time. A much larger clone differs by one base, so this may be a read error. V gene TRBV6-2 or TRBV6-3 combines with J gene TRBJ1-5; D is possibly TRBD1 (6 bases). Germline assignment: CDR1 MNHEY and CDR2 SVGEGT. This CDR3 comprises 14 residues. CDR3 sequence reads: CVSSLEGGNQPQHF. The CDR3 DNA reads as TGTGTCAGCAGTTTGGAGGGGGGAAATCAGCCCCAGCATTTT.

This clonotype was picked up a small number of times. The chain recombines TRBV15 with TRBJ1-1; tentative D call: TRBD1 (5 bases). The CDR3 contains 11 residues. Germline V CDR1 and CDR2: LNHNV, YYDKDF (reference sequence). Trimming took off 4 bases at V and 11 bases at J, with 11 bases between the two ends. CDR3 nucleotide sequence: TGTGCCACCAGCAACCGGGACGCGGCTTTCTTT. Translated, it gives CATSNRDAAFF.

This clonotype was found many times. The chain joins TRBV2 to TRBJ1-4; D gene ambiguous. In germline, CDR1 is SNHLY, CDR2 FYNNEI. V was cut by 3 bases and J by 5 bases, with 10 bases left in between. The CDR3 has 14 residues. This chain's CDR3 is CASSERALNEKLFF. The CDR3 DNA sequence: TGTGCCAGCAGTGAGAGGGCCTTGAATGAAAAACTGTTTTTT.

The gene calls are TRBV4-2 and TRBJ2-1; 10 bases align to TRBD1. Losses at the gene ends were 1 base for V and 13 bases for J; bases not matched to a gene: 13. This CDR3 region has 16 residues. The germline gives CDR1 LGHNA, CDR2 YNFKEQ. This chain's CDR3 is CASSQVMRDRGRGQFF. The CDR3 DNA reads TGTGCCAGCAGCCAAGTTATGCGAGACAGGGGGCGAGGTCAGTTCTTC.

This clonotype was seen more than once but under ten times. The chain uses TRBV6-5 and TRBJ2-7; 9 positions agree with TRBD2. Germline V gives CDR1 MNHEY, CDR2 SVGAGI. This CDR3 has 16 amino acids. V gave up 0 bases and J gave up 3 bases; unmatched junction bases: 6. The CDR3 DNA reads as TGTGCCAGCAGTTACTCGAAAGCTAGCGGGGACTACGAGCAGTACTTC. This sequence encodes CASSYSKASGDYEQYF.

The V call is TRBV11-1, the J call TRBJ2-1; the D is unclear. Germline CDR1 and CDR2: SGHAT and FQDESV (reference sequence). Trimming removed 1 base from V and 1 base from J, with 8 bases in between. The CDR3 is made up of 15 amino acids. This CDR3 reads CASSLGALSYNEQFF. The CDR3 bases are TGTGCCAGCAGCTTAGGGGCGCTGTCCTACAATGAGCAGTTCTTC. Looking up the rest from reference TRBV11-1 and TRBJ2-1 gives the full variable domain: EAEVAQSPRYKITEKSQAVAFWCDPISGHATLYWYRQILGQGPELLVQFQDESVVDDSQLPKDRFSAERLKGVDSTLKIQPAELGDSAMYLCASSLGALSYNEQFFGPGTRLTVL.

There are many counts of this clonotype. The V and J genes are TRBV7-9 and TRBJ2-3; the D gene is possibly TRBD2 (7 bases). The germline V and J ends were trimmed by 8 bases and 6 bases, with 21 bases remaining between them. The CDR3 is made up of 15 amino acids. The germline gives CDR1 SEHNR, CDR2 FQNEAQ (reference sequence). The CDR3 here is CASGGGGTLFDTQYF. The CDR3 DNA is TGTGCCAGCGGAGGGGGGGGGACCCTGTTTGATACGCAGTATTTT.

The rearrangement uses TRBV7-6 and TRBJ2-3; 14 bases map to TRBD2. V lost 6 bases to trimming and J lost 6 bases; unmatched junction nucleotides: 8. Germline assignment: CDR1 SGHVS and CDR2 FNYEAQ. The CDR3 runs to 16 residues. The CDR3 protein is CASSRLAGGKGDTQYF. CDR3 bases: TGTGCCAGCAGTAGACTAGCGGGAGGGAAGGGCGATACGCAGTATTTT.

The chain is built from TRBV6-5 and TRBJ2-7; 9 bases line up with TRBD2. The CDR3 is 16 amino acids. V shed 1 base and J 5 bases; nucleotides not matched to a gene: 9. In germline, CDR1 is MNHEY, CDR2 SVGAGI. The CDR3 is CASSYLRGGGANEQYF. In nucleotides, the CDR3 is TGTGCCAGCAGTTACTTAAGGGGCGGGGGGGCGAACGAGCAGTACTTC.

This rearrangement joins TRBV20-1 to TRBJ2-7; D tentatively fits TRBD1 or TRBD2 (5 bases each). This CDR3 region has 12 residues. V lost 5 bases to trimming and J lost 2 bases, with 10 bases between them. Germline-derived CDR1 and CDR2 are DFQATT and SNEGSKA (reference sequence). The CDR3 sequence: CSARGPTYEQYF. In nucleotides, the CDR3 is TGCAGTGCTCGGGGACCAACCTACGAGCAGTACTTC.

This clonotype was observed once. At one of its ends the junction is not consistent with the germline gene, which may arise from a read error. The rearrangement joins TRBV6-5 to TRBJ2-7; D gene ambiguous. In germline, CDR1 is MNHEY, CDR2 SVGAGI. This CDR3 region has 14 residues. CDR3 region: CTSSYSRFFAEQYF. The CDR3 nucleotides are TGTACCAGCAGTTACTCGAGATTCTTCGCGGAGCAGTACTTC.

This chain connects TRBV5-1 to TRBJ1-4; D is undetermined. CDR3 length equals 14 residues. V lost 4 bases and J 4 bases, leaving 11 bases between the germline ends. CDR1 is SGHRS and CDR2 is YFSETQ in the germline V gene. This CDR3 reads CASSTDGFNEKLFF. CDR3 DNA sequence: TGCGCCAGCAGCACGGACGGTTTTAATGAAAAACTGTTTTTT.

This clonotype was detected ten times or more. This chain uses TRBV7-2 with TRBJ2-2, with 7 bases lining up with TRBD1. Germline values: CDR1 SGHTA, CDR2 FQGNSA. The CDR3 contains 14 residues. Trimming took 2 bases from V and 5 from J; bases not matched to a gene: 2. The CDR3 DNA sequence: TGTGCCAGCAGCTTATTACAGGGGACCGGGGAGCTGTTTTTT. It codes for CASSLLQGTGELFF.

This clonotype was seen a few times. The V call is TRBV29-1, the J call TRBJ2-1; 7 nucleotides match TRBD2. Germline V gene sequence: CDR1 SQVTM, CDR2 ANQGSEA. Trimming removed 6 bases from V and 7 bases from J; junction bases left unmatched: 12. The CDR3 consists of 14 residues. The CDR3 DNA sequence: TGCAGCGTGGGAGGGGACGGAGAGGGGAATGAGCAGTTCTTC. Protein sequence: CSVGGDGEGNEQFF.

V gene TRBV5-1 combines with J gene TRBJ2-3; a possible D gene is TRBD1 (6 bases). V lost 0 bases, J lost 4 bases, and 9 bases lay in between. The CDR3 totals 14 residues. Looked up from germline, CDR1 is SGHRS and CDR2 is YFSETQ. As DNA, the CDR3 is TGCGCCAGCAGCTTGGGACAGGCGGCAGATACGCAGTATTTT. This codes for CASSLGQAADTQYF. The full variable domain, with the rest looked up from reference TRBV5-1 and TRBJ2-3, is KAGVTQTPRYLIKTRGQQVTLSCSPISGHRSVSWYQQTPGQGLQFLFEYFSETQRNKGNFPGRFSGRQFSNSRSEMNVSTLELGDSALYLCASSLGQAADTQYFGPGTRLTVL.

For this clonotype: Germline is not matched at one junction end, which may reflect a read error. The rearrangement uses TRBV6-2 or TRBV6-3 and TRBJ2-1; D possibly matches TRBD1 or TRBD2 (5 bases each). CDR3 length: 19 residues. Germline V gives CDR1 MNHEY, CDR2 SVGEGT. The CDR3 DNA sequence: TGTACCAGCAGCCCTCGTGGCAGGGAGCGAAAGAGCTCCTACAATGAGCAGTTCTTC. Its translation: CTSSPRGRERKSSYNEQFF.

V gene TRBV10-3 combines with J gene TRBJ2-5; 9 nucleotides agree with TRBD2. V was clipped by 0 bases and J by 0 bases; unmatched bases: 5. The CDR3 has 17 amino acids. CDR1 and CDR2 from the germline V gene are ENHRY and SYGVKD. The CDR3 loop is CAISESPSGTYQETQYF. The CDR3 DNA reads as TGTGCCATCAGTGAGTCCCCTAGCGGGACCTACCAAGAGACCCAGTACTTC.

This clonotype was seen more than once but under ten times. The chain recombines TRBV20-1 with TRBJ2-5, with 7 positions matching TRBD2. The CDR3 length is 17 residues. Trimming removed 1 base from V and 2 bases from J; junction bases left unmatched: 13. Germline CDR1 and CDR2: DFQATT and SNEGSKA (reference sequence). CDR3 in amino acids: CSARGPMGAGFQETQYF. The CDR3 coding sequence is TGCAGTGCTAGAGGCCCCATGGGAGCGGGGTTTCAAGAGACCCAGTACTTC.

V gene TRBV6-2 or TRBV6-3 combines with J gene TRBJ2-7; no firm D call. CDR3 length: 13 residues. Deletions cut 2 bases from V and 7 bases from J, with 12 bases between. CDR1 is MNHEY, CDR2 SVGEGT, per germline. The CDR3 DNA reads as TGTGCCAGCAGTTACGGGTCACCCTGGGAGCAGTACTTC. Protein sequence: CASSYGSPWEQYF.

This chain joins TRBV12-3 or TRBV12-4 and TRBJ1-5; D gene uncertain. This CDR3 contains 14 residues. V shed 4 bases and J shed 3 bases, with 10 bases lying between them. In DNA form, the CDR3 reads TGTGCCAGCAGTTATGACATTTCCAATCAGCCCCAGCATTTT. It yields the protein CASSYDISNQPQHF.

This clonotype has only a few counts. The CDR3: CASTLGQGYYGYTF. The CDR3 coding sequence is TGTGCCAGCACCCTGGGACAGGGATACTATGGCTACACCTTC. The chain combines TRBV7-8 with TRBJ1-2, with 9 bases matching TRBD1. V dropped 7 bases and J dropped 3; count of bases not matched to a gene: 6. CDR1 and CDR2 (germline): SGHVS, FQNEAQ. This CDR3 is 14 amino acids long.

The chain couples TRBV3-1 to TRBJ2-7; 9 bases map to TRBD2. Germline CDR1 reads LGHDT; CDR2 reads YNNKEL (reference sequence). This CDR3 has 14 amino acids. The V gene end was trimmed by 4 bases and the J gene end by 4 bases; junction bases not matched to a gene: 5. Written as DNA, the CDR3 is TGTGCCAGCAGCCCGGCAGCGGGGGGATACGAGCAGTACTTC. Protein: CASSPAAGGYEQYF.

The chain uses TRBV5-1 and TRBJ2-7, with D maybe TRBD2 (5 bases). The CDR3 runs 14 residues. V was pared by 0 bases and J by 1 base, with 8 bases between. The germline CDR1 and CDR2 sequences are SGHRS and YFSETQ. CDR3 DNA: TGCGCCAGCAGCTTGGTCGGGGAATCCTACGAGCAGTACTTC. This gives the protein CASSLVGESYEQYF.

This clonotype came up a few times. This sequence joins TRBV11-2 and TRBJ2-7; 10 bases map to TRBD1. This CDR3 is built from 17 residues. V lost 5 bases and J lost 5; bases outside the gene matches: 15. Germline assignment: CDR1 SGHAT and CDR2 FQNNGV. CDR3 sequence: CASSLRKSGQGFDEQYF. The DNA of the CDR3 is TGTGCCAGCAGCCTTCGAAAGTCGGGACAGGGGTTCGACGAGCAGTACTTC.

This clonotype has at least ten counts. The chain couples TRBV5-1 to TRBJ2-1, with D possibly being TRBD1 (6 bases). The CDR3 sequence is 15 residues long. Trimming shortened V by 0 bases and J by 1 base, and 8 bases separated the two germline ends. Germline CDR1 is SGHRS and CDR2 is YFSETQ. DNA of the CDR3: TGCGCCAGCAGCTTGGCAGGGGAGTCCTACAATGAGCAGTTCTTC. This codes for CASSLAGESYNEQFF.

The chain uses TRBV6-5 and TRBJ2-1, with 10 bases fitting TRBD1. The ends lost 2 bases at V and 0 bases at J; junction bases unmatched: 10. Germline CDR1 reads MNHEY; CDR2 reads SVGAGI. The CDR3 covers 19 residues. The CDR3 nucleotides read TGTGCCAGCAGTTACGCCGGGACAGGGGCCTTAAGCTCCTACAATGAGCAGTTCTTC. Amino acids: CASSYAGTGALSSYNEQFF.

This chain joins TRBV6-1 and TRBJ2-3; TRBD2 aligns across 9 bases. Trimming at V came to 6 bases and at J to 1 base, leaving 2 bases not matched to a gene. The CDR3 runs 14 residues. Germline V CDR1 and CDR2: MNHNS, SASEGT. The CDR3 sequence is CASRIAGGTDTQYF. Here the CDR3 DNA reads TGTGCCAGCAGGATAGCGGGAGGCACAGATACGCAGTATTTT.

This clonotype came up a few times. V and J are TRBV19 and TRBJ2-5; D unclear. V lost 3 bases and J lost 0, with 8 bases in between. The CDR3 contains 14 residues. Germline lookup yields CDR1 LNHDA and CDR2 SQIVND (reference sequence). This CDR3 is CASSIGPNQETQYF. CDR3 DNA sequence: TGTGCCAGTAGTATCGGACCGAACCAAGAGACCCAGTACTTC.

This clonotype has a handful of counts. Here the CDR3 reads CASSFGSSGYNEQFF. CDR3 coding DNA: TGTGCCAGCAGCTTTGGGAGTAGCGGCTACAATGAGCAGTTCTTC. V and J are TRBV7-2 and TRBJ2-1, with a possible D match to TRBD2 (6 bases). Trimming stripped 3 bases from V and 3 bases from J, with 12 bases between. The germline CDR1 and CDR2 sequences are SGHTA and FQGNSA. CDR3 length equals 15 residues. Supplemented by reference TRBV7-2 and TRBJ2-1, the full variable domain reads GAGVSQSPSNKVTEKGKDVELRCDPISGHTALYWYRQSLGQGLEFLIYFQGNSAPDKSGLPSDRFSAERTGGSVSTLTIQRTQQEDSAVYLCASSFGSSGYNEQFFGPGTRLTVL.

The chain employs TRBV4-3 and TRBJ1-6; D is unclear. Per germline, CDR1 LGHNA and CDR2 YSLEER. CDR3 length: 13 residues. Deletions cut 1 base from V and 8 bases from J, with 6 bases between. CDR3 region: CASSQVQDSPLHF. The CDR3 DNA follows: TGCGCCAGCAGCCAAGTTCAGGATTCACCCCTCCACTTT.

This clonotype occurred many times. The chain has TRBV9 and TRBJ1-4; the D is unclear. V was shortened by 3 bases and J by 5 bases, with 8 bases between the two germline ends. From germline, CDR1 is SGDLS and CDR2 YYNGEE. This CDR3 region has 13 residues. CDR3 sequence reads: CASSGALNEKLFF. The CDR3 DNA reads TGTGCCAGCAGCGGGGCCCTAAATGAAAAACTGTTTTTT.